This T cell receptor (beta chain) was found in a study of T cell responses to AZD1222 COVID-19 vaccine. Study-wide findings and caveats: Rises in breadth and depth of Spike-specific TCRs came after two AZD1222 doses. Recipients of AZD1222 seropositive at baseline numbered only 6 or 7. Clonal diversity was possibly underestimated, and the donors were mostly white British, with more females.

CDR3 length equals 12 residues. V was shortened by 2 bases and J by 3 bases, with 3 bases between the two germline ends. Sequenced by immunoSEQ multiplex PCR; TCRdb stores in-frame clones only, minus some. The sample comprises some 110,000 clones, about 82% of which are singletons, and under 20% rests with the top ten. As for this clone: No antigen is known for it.

This chain uses TRBV12-3 or TRBV12-4 with TRBJ2-3; no clear D gene. The sequences come from peripheral blood, collected 28 days after the second AZD1222 dose. This receptor was taken from an adult who received the AZD1222 COVID-19 vaccine. DNA for the CDR3: TGTGCCAGCAGTTTAATTACAGATACGCAGTATTTT. Translating gives CASSLITDTQYF.